The 17 T cell receptor beta chains below come from one sample, sequenced in a study of cytomegalovirus exposure and HLA in healthy donors. Both 60 Vbeta primers and 13 Jbeta primers went into the PCR. The assay was immunoSEQ multiplex PCR, and TCRdb's table has in-frame clones only and misses some. The sample shows fewer than 90,000 clones, roughly 80% of them seen only once. Material for sequencing was PBMCs. Source of these receptors: a woman between 40 and 50 years old in good health and CMV-seropositive.

This sequence joins TRBV6-1 and TRBJ2-7; D might be TRBD2 (5 bases). CDR1 and CDR2 (germline): MNHNS, SASEGT. Trimming took off 7 bases at V and 2 bases at J, with 15 bases between the two ends. This CDR3 contains 14 residues. DNA of the CDR3: TGTGCCAGCAAAACGGGATTCGGCGCCTACGAGCAGTACTTC. It translates to CASKTGFGAYEQYF.

The genes are TRBV29-1 and TRBJ1-1; TRBD1 aligns across 7 bases. This CDR3 is 12 amino acids long. J gave up 11 bases and V 3 bases, and 9 bases lay outside the gene matches. CDR1 is SQVTM and CDR2 is ANQGSEA in the germline V gene. For the CDR3, the DNA is TGCAGCGTTGAGGGGACAGAATCTTCGGCTTTCTTT. Amino acids: CSVEGTESSAFF.

This clone was observed a handful of times. The chain carries TRBV2 and TRBJ1-2; TRBD1 matches at 8 bases. CDR3 size: 13 residues. The V gene end was trimmed by 3 bases and the J gene end by 7 bases; junction bases not matched to a gene: 4. Looked up from germline, CDR1 is SNHLY and CDR2 is FYNNEI. CDR3: CASSEQGAGGYTF. The CDR3 bases are TGTGCCAGCAGTGAGCAGGGGGCCGGTGGCTACACCTTC.

The J gene is TRBJ2-7, the V gene TRBV7-9, with D possibly TRBD1 on 5 matching bases. The CDR3 contains 12 residues. The V and J ends lost 1 base and 5 bases respectively, with 6 bases between them. Germline values: CDR1 SEHNR, CDR2 FQNEAQ (reference sequence). CDR3 loop: CASSLVGDEQYF. DNA of the CDR3: TGTGCCAGCAGCTTAGTAGGGGACGAGCAGTACTTC.

The chain employs TRBV27 and TRBJ2-2; TRBD2 is a possible D gene (6 bases). Germline values: CDR1 MNHEY, CDR2 SMNVEV (reference sequence). Between the trimmed V and J ends, which lost 2 bases and 5 bases, there was a span of 9 bases. The CDR3 spans 14 residues. The CDR3 DNA reads as TGTGCCAGCAGTTTAAGGAGGGGAACCGGGGAGCTGTTTTTT. Protein: CASSLRRGTGELFF.

This chain links TRBV23-1 with TRBJ2-5, with TRBD1 as a possible D gene (5 bases). TRBV23-1 counts as an open reading frame of uncertain function. The CDR3 extends over 15 amino acids. V lost 7 bases, J lost 3 bases, and 18 bases lay in between. The chain's CDR3 is CASTPRQIRKETQYF. The DNA of the CDR3 is TGCGCCAGCACCCCTCGACAGATTCGTAAAGAGACCCAGTACTTC.

This clone was recorded a few times. The chain couples TRBV7-9 to TRBJ2-6, with D possibly being TRBD1 (6 bases). CDR1 is SEHNR and CDR2 is FQNEAQ in the germline V gene (reference sequence). The germline V and J ends were trimmed by 1 base and 2 bases, with 12 bases remaining between them. The CDR3 covers 17 residues. The CDR3 DNA sequence: TGTGCCAGCAGCTTAGGCTCAGGGGAAGCTGGGGCCAACGTCCTGACTTTC. It specifies CASSLGSGEAGANVLTF.

The chain links TRBV14 to TRBJ1-6; 7 bases align to TRBD1. Germline V gives CDR1 SGHDN, CDR2 FVKESK. The J segment lost 8 bases and the V segment lost 0 bases, leaving 4 bases of the junction unmatched. The CDR3 consists of 15 residues. This chain's CDR3 is CASSQDRGQYSPLHF. The CDR3 DNA reads as TGTGCCAGCAGCCAAGATAGGGGACAGTATTCACCCCTCCACTTT. Drawing the rest from reference TRBV14 and TRBJ1-6, the complete variable domain is EAGVTQFPSHSVIEKGQTVTLRCDPISGHDNLYWYRRVMGKEIKFLLHFVKESKQDESGMPNNRFLAERTGGTYSTLKVQPAELEDSGVYFCASSQDRGQYSPLHFGNGTRLTVT.

The rearrangement links TRBV9 to TRBJ2-3; 12 bases line up with TRBD2. CDR3 length equals 16 residues. The V gene's germline CDR1 is SGDLS and CDR2 YYNGEE. The J segment lost 2 bases and the V segment lost 2 bases, leaving 3 bases of the junction unmatched. CDR3 sequence (DNA): TGTGCCAGCAGCGTTGGGACTAGCGGGTACACAGATACGCAGTATTTT. It is translated as CASSVGTSGYTDTQYF.

J is TRBJ2-3 and V is TRBV30; 9 bases are a match to TRBD2. CDR1 and CDR2 from the germline V gene are GTSNPN and SVGIG (reference sequence). CDR3 size: 14 residues. Unmatched junction bases numbered 3, after V lost 2 bases and J lost 3 bases. This CDR3 reads CAWSLTSGTDTQYF. The DNA for the CDR3 is TGTGCCTGGAGTCTAACTAGCGGGACAGATACGCAGTATTTT.

The rearrangement links TRBV9 to TRBJ1-2, with D tentatively TRBD1 (5 bases). Per the germline V gene, CDR1 is SGDLS and CDR2 is YYNGEE. This CDR3 is 12 amino acids long. Trimming pared 3 bases from V and 6 bases from J, leaving 9 bases between. The CDR3 DNA is TGTGCCAGCAGCGGGACAAACCATGGCTACACCTTC. Translated, it gives CASSGTNHGYTF.

CDR3 in amino acids: CASSIGAGSYEQYF. CDR3 coding DNA: TGTGCCAGTAGTATAGGAGCAGGTTCCTACGAGCAGTACTTC. The rearrangement joins TRBV19 to TRBJ2-7; no definite D call. The CDR3 loop spans 14 amino acids. Germline CDR1 reads LNHDA; CDR2 reads SQIVND (reference sequence). Trimming took 1 base from V and 1 from J, leaving 8 bases between them.

This clone has more than one count but fewer than ten. V gene TRBV18 combines with J gene TRBJ2-1; 11 bases fit TRBD2. The germline gives CDR1 KGHSH, CDR2 LQKENI. With 2 bases clipped from V and 6 bases from J, the junction kept 3 bases outside the gene matches. CDR3 length: 15 amino acids. As DNA, the CDR3 is TGTGCCAGCTCACCAACGACTAGCGGGATCAATGAGCAGTTCTTC. It encodes CASSPTTSGINEQFF.

V gene TRBV27 combines with J gene TRBJ1-4; 10 nucleotides line up with TRBD1. This CDR3 is built from 20 residues. From germline, CDR1 is MNHEY and CDR2 SMNVEV (reference sequence). V lost 4 bases, J lost 8 bases, and 22 bases stayed unmatched. CDR3 nucleotides: TGTGCCAGCAGTTCCTCAATCGGGACAGGGGTTTCAACTCGGAGGGAAAAACTGTTTTTT. Translating gives CASSSSIGTGVSTRREKLFF.

The V call is TRBV27, the J call TRBJ1-1; D is perhaps TRBD1 (6 bases). The length of the CDR3 is 15 residues. V dropped 8 bases and J dropped 1 base, with 17 bases sitting between them. Looked up from germline, CDR1 is MNHEY and CDR2 is SMNVEV (reference sequence). CDR3: CASRPPDRANTEAFF. The CDR3 nucleotides are TGTGCCAGCCGACCACCGGACAGAGCGAACACTGAAGCTTTCTTT.

The V call is TRBV30, the J call TRBJ2-5; 8 bases match TRBD2. Matching the DNA end better, TRBJ2-7 makes the J call doubtful. The CDR3 totals 16 residues. Germline V gene sequence: CDR1 GTSNPN, CDR2 SVGIG (reference sequence). DNA of the CDR3: TGTGCCTGGAGTAGACTTACGGGAGGGCCTTTCTACGAGCAGTACTTC. Translating gives CAWSRLTGGPFYEQYF.

The chain uses TRBV19 and TRBJ2-7; D gene ambiguous. Trimming took off 11 bases at V and 6 bases at J, with 17 bases between the two ends. This CDR3 is 12 amino acids long. Germline V lookup: CDR1 LNHDA, CDR2 SQIVND (reference sequence). In DNA, the CDR3 is TGTGCCCCTCGGCAGGCAGTGAGCGAGCAGTACTTC. It specifies CAPRQAVSEQYF.